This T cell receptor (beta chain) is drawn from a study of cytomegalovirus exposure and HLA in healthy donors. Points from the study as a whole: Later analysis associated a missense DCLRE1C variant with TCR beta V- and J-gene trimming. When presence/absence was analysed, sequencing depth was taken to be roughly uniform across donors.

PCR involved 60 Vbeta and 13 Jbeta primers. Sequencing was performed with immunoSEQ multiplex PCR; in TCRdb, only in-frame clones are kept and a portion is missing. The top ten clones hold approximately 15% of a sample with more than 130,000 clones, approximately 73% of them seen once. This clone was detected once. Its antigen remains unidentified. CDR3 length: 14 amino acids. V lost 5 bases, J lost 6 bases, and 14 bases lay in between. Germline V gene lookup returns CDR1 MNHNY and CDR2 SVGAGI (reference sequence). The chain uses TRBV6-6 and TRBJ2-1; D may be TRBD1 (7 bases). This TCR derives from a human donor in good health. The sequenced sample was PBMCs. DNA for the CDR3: TGTGCCAGCAGTGGACAGGTGGGGGGCAATGAGCAGTTCTTC. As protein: CASSGQVGGNEQFF.